The T cell receptor (beta chain) under discussion was sequenced for a study of OX40 agonist ivuxolimab in advanced cancers. Method: immunoSEQ multiplex PCR; TCRdb's copy keeps in-frame clones and lacks some. This sample has around 48,000 clones, with approximately 83% found just once. CDR3 length equals 19 residues. The sequenced sample was CD4+ or CD8+ T cells sorted from blood, obtained in a trial of the OX40 agonist ivuxolimab. The V and J genes are TRBV21-1 and TRBJ2-3; the DNA was not used to check the table's D call, TRBD2. TRBV21-1 is a pseudogene locus. The TCR was taken from an adult with an advanced solid tumor such as melanoma, head and neck, liver or kidney cancer. The CDR3 protein is CASSRLAGGLIAISDTQYF. The CDR3 DNA is TGTGCCAGCAGCAGACTAGCGGGGGGATTAATCGCGATATCAGATACGCAGTATTTT.